This T cell receptor (beta chain) came from a study of cytomegalovirus exposure and HLA in healthy donors (dated by TCRdb to about 2017). For context, the study as a whole: An earlier analysis of roughly 570 of the donors reported 250 to 350 Gb of sequence data and approximately 120 million unique TCR beta sequences obtained from about 179 million T cells. About 330 gigabases of sequencing data and around 90 million unique TCR sequences made up an early release that covered approximately 650 HLA-typed donors. Among the roughly 370 genotyped donors, around 81% belonged to the genetic ancestry cluster associated with self-reported Caucasian donors. The study was designed to test whether signatures of past pathogen exposure could be identified by cataloging public T cell receptors. The study used immunosequencing to profile the T cell repertoires of more than 650 subjects and linked those repertoires to cytomegalovirus serostatus. In addition to the first cohort of roughly 670 subjects, a separate validation cohort of approximately 130 different subjects was used. To predict cytomegalovirus infection status, the study combined high-throughput TCR immunosequencing, statistical association of individual TCRs with disease status, and machine learning. A later analysis re-analyzed previously published TCR beta repertoires from roughly 690 donors and added high-resolution HLA genotyping to study TCR occurrence patterns. Rather than drawing on any new phenotypic data, the later analysis identified candidate immune exposures from TCR beta sequences and the way those sequences occurred across donors. In an earlier analysis of roughly 580 of the donors, high-throughput TCR beta sequencing was used to judge whether each TCR beta V gene segment behaved as functional or pseudogenic. Donor age, sex, ethnicity and CMV serostatus were compiled together with the repertoire data. Genome-wide SNP genotypes for about 60% of the roughly 670 donors were used in a later genetic analysis, which treated that subset as a discovery cohort. Every repertoire in the discovery cohort had been generated on one and the same sequencing platform. Both class I and class II loci were covered by HLA typing, at four-digit resolution. The number of donors typed differed by locus, with 629-630 for A, B, C, DRB1 and DQB1, roughly 520 for DQA1, over 600 for DPA1, and 450 to 480 for DPB1. Because of strong linkage in the cohort, roughly five DR-DQ haplotypes were treated as single units for association and clustering. On average, approximately 250,000 unique TCR beta nucleotide sequences were sequenced per donor among more than 350 genotyped donors of the cohort, with roughly a sixth of those sequences being non-productive. Broad study findings and their caveats: Three of the identified cytomegalovirus-associated TCR beta chains were confirmed in vitro to be specific for cytomegalovirus antigens. In a later analysis, most CMV-associated TCR beta chains were found to appear HLA-restricted, with HLA associations seemingly driven largely by CMV exposure. Compared with the approximately 670-donor mean, donors in an Asian-associated ancestry cluster had fewer N-insertions in productive TCRs, according to a later genetic analysis. When HLA alleles, especially DR and DQ, strongly co-occurred, TCR associations were difficult to assign to individual alleles. Several of the top co-occurrence clusters appeared to be linked to parvovirus B19, influenza, CMV and Epstein-Barr virus, according to a later analysis. In a later genetic analysis, a missense DCLRE1C variant was associated with V-gene and J-gene trimming of TCR beta chains, and the association was replicated in an independent cohort. A further reported finding was that TCR beta sequences accurately predicted the HLA-A and HLA-B alleles for most subjects in the first cohort. The cohort was sequenced for TCR beta chains only, and without alpha or paired-chain data the features that could be detected were limited. According to the authors, the approach could potentially be generalized to other disease states and immunological phenotypes. Sequencing depth was assumed to be roughly uniform across donors in the presence/absence analyses, though that assumption may not hold. An earlier analysis of several hundred of the donors showed that most TCR beta V segments appeared in productive rearrangements either about 90% or about 30% of the time, which broadly matched IMGT annotations. A group of highly shared sequence variants was considered likely to be a technical artifact of the sequencing pipeline. Because HLA typing was missing for some donors at each locus, association tests included only the typed subset. Across donors, most TCR sequences were observed very rarely, whereas some public TCRs were present in many individuals. A total of 150 or so TCR beta chains were listed by the study as associated with cytomegalovirus. At a false discovery rate of 0.05, a later analysis linked about 16,000 TCR beta sequences to specific HLA alleles. The 87-base-pair reads could not distinguish some IMGT-functional V segments, including TRBV6-2 and TRBV6-3, so those segments were excluded. Correlated functional status among segregating V segments might be attributable to linkage disequilibrium, but an unknown experimental factor could not be ruled out. The classifier was reported to diagnose cytomegalovirus status with high specificity and sensitivity in both the original and validation cohorts. Because counts were too low, roughly 18 rarely observed V segments, including chromosome 9 orphons, were left out of the earlier analysis of 587 of the donors. In a later analysis, HLA-associated TCR beta chains were found to be more clonally expanded and to have lower generation probabilities than equally common non-associated chains. CMV serostatus was the only immune exposure information available for the cohort. According to a later analysis, TCR association rates differed among HLA loci, with DRB1 alleles showing the most associated TCRs and HLA-C alleles showing the fewest.

Library method: the immunoSEQ multiplex PCR assay. A mixture of 60 forward primers for TCR Vbeta segments and 13 reverse primers for TCR Jbeta segments was used in the multiplex PCR. A multiplex PCR assay on genomic DNA amplified the CDR3 region of rearranged TCR beta genes. On the Illumina HiSeq System, the amplified TCR beta libraries were sequenced as 87-base-pair reads. The paper's processing steps were these. A later analysis tallied around 87 million unique TCR beta chains across the 550 to 850 repertoires, and about 12 million of those chains were shared by two or more donors. A nearest-neighbor algorithm error-corrected the raw reads and collapsed the reads into unique sequences, merging closely related sequences to remove PCR and sequencing errors. Alignment of CDR3 sequences to IMGT reference sequences was used to assign V, D and J gene segments. For a sequence to be retained, at least a six-nucleotide match to both a V gene segment and a J gene segment was required. Rearrangements were classified as productive when the CDR3 lacked stop codons and remained in frame with V and J, and all other rearrangements were classified as non-productive. CDR3 was defined by IMGT convention, running from the second conserved V-encoded cysteine to the conserved J-encoded phenylalanine. The earlier analysis of 500 to 600 of the donors excluded sequences that lacked an unambiguous match to a single V gene segment. An earlier analysis of several hundred of the donors classified V segments as functional when productive rearrangements were above 56.7% and as segregating when the standard deviation between donors was above 5%. To diagnose cytomegalovirus status from the catalog of TCR beta chain sequences, a statistical classification framework was built. In a later analysis, TCR nucleotide sequences were compared against IMGT/GENE-DB human TR gene sequences so that V and J genes could be assigned. Using the TCRdist pipeline, a later analysis assigned CDR3 sequences along with most-parsimonious VDJ recombination scenarios. A later analysis defined each TCR beta chain by its CDR3 amino acid sequence plus V-gene family, and excluded reads lacking a unique V-gene family. A later analysis removed 592 highly shared, low-generation-probability nucleotide sequences to deal with suspected cross-contamination and a sequencing artifact. A later analysis calculated a clonal expansion index for each public chain from normalized within-repertoire ranks of inferred template counts. Generation probabilities in a later analysis came from a VDJ recombination model fitted to out-of-frame rearrangements, and those results were checked against IGoR. A later analysis scored TCR-TCR, TCR-HLA and TCR-CMV co-occurrence with hypergeometric tests, applying a repertoire-size bias correction to TCR pairs. A later analysis estimated false discovery rates by permuting HLA or CMV assignments 20 times. In a later analysis, co-occurring TCRs were grouped using DBSCAN, with TCRdist sequence similarity added in when clustering inside HLA-allele-positive subsets. Repertoires with fewer than 30,000 or more than 120,000 public chains, plus five repertoires with anomalous nucleotide sharing, were excluded from co-occurrence clustering. Sourced from immuneACCESS, this table was stored by TCRdb with only in-frame sequences that have V and J called. A share of the clones is absent; for the studies checked, an unresolved V gene accounts for under half, and the remainder has no known explanation. That table supplies the V and J calls and clone size; D and trimming were determined from the DNA. The sample yields more than 90,000 clones; just under 80% were counted once. Clones ranked in the top ten supply over 4% of the sample.

The cohort comprised 710 or so healthy bone marrow donors. At the time of sampling, all cohort members were nominally healthy, though unrecorded immune exposures were likely present. The donor was CMV seropositive and belonged to the group of a few hundred seropositive cohort members. A peripheral blood sample was provided by each donor, and peripheral blood mononuclear cells were used for TCR beta sequencing. The Qiagen DNeasy Blood Extraction Kit was used to extract genomic DNA from the blood cell samples. Concerning this clone itself: This clone's antigen is unknown. Base quality data are lacking; no much larger clone is found one base away.

From cysteine to phenylalanine, the CDR3 is 16 amino acids long. Kept here is only the CDR3 DNA, which spans 48 bases and is read in frame from base 1. CDR1 ENHRY and CDR2 SYGVKD are derived from the germline V gene. V is pruned by 0 bases and J by 4 bases, leaving 3 bases of the junction without a gene match. This TCR was sampled from a woman aged 40-49 years in good health and CMV-seropositive. The rearrangement combines TRBV10-3 with TRBJ2-1; 10 bases in between match TRBD2. Sequenced: PBMCs. In nucleotides, the sequence is TGTGCCATCAGTGAGTCGACACTAGCGGGATACAATGAGCAGTTCTTC. This translates into CAISESTLAGYNEQFF.